The clone carrying this TCR beta chain was counted only a few times. With 10%, 30% or 50% of RNA, about 20,000 to 1,000,000 naive CD8 T cells were sequenced. When naive CD8 T cells were sorted, they were gated as CD8+CD4-CCR7+CD45RA+. V was shortened by 0 bases and J by 1 base, with 8 bases between the two germline ends. This CDR3 is built from 15 residues. The germline CDR1 and CDR2 sequences are SGHDT and YYEEEE. The data were obtained in a study of molecular identifiers for immune sequencing clone quantification. TCRdb ran MiXCR on the PCR reads and lists one entry per CDR3 protein. The table has around 300,000 distinct CDR3 sequences, roughly a quarter seen once; the top ten hold approximately 0.74%.

V gene TRBV5-6 combines with J gene TRBJ2-4, with D perhaps given as TRBD1 or TRBD2 (5 bases each). The sample was naive CD8+ T cells from blood, with Jurkat cell RNA spiked in. Subset described: FACS-sorted CD8+CD4-CCR7+CD45RA+ naive T cells. The source is a human donor in good health. Some libraries in this study had Jurkat cell RNA spiked in. CDR3 protein: CASSLEGEAKNIQYF. CDR3 bases: TGTGCCAGCAGCTTGGAAGGGGAGGCCAAAAACATTCAGTACTTC.